Described below is a single TCR beta chain sequence and its context. The antigen is undetermined. TCRdb keeps only in-frame clones here, not all; method: immunoSEQ multiplex PCR. Among 100,000 to 150,000 clones listed, about nine tenths were seen once. The data derive from a study of T cell responses to AZD1222 COVID-19 vaccine. Study background: Recipients boosted at about 4 weeks or about 12 weeks are pooled.

General study results and limits: Sampled repertoires all dated from after the peak T cell response. In a largely white British group with more females than males, clonal diversity was possibly underestimated. Along spike, vaccine-associated CD4 TCRs were found throughout, with dominance at 160-218 and 743-854.

This specimen consisted of peripheral blood, obtained on day 0 of AZD1222 vaccination. The receptor comes from an adult in good health.

The CDR3 nucleotides read TGTGCCAGCAGGCCACGGGGGCAGGCTAACTATGGCTACACCTTC. It encodes CASRPRGQANYGYTF. The V call is TRBV6-5, the J call TRBJ1-2; tentatively, D is TRBD1 (6 bases). Trimming left V 6 bases short and J 0 bases short, with 14 bases between. The CDR3 contains 15 residues. The germline V gene encodes CDR1 MNHEY and CDR2 SVGAGI.